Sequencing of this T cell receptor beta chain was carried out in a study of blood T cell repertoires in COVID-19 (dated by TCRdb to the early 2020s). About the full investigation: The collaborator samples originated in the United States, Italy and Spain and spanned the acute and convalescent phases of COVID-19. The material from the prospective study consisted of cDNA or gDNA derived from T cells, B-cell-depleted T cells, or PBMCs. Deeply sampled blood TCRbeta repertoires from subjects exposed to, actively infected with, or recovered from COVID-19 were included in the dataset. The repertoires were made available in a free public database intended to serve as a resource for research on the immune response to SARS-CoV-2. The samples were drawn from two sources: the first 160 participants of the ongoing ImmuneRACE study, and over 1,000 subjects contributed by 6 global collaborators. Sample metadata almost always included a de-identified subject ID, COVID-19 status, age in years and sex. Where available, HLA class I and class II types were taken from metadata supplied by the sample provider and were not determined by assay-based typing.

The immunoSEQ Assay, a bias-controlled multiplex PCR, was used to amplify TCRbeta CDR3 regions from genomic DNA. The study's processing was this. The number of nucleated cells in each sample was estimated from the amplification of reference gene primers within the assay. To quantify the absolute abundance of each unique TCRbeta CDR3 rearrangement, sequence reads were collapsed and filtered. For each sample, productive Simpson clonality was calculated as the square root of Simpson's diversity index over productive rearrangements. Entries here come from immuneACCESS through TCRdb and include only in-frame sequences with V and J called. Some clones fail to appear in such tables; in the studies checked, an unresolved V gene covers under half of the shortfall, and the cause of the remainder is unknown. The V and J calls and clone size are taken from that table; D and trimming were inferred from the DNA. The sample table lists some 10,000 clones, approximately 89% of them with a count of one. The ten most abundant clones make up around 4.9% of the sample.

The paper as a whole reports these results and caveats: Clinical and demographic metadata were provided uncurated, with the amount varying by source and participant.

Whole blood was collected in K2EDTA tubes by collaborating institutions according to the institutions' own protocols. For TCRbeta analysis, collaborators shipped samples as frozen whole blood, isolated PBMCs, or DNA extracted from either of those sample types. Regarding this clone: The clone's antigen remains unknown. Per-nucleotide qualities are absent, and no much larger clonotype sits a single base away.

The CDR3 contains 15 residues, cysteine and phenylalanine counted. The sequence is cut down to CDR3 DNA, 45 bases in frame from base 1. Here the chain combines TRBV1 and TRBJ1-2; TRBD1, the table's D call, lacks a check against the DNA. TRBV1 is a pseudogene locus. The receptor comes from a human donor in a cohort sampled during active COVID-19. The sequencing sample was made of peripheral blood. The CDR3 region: CTSSRGPKSRDGYTF. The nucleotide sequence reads TGCACCAGCAGCCGGGGGCCGAAGTCCCGCGATGGCTACACCTTC.